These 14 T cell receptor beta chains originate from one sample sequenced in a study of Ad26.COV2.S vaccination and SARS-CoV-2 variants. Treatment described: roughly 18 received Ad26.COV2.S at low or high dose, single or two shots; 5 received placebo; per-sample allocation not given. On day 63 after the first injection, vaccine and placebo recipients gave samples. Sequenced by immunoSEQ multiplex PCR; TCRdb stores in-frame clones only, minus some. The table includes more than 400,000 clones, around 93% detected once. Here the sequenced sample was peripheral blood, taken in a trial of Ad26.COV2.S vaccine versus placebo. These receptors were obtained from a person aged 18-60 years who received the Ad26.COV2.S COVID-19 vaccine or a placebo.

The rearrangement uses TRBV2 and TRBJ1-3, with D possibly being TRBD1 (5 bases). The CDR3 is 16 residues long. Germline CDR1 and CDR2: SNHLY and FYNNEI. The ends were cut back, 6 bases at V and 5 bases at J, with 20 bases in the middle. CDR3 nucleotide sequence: TGTGCCAGCAGATTAGCCCAACAGGACTTAAGAAACACCATATATTTT. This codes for CASRLAQQDLRNTIYF.

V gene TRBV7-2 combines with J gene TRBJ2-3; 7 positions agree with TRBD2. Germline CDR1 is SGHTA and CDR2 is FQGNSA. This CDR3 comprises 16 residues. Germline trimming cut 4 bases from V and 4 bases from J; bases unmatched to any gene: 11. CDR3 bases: TGTGCCAGCAGCTCCCTTGGGGGGGGTAGAGCAGATACGCAGTATTTT. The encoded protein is CASSSLGGGRADTQYF. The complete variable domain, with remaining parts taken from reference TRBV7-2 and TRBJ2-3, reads GAGVSQSPSNKVTEKGKDVELRCDPISGHTALYWYRQSLGQGLEFLIYFQGNSAPDKSGLPSDRFSAERTGGSVSTLTIQRTQQEDSAVYLCASSSLGGGRADTQYFGPGTRLTVL.

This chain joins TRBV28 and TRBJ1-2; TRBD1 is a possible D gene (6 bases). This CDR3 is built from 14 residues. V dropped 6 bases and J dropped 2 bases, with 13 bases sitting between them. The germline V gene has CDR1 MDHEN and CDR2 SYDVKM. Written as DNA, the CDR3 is TGTGCCAGCAGCCCCGGGACAAGGAACTATGGCTACACCTTC. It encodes CASSPGTRNYGYTF.

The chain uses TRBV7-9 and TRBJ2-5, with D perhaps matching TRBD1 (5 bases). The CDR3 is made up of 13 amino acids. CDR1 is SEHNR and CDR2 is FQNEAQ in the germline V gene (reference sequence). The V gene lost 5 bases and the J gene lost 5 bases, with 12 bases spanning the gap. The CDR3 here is CASSPHRMETQYF. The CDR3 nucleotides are TGTGCCAGCAGCCCCCACAGGATGGAGACCCAGTACTTC.

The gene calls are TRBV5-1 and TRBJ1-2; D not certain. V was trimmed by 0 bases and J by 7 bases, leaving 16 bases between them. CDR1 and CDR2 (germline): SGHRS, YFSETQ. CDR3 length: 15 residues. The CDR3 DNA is TGCGCCAGCAGCTTGGCCCAGGTACCCTCCTCTGGCTACACCTTC. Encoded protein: CASSLAQVPSSGYTF.

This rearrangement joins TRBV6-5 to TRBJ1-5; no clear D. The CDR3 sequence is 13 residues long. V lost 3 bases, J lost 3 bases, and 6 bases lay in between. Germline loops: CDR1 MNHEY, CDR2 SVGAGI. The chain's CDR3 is CASSYRVNQPQHF. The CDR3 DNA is TGTGCCAGCAGTTATAGGGTCAATCAGCCCCAGCATTTT.

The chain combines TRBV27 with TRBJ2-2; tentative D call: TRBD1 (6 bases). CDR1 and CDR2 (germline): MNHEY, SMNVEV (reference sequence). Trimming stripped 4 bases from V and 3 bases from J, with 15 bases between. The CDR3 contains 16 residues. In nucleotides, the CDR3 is TGTGCCAGCAGTTCCTGGGACAATATGGACACCGGGGAGCTGTTTTTT. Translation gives CASSSWDNMDTGELFF.

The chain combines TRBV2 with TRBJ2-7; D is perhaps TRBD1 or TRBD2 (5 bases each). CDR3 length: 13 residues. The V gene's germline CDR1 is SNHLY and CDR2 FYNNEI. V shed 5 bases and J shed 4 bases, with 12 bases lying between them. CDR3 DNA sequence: TGTGCCAGCAGTTCGGGACGGGAATACGAGCAGTACTTC. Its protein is CASSSGREYEQYF.

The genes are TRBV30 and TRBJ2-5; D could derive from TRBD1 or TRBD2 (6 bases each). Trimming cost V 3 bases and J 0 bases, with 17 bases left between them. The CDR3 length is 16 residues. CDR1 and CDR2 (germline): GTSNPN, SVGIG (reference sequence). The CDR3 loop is CAWRRMSGDNQETQYF. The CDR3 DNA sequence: TGTGCCTGGAGAAGGATGTCGGGGGACAACCAAGAGACCCAGTACTTC.

The CDR3 protein is CASSLAGTGGEKLFF. The DNA of the CDR3 is TGTGCCAGCAGCTTAGCAGGAACAGGGGGCGAAAAACTGTTTTTT. J is TRBJ1-4 and V is TRBV7-8, with TRBD1 matching 9 bases. The ends lost 0 bases at V and 8 bases at J; junction bases unmatched: 4. Germline V gene data show CDR1 as SGHVS and CDR2 as FQNEAQ. The CDR3 totals 15 residues.

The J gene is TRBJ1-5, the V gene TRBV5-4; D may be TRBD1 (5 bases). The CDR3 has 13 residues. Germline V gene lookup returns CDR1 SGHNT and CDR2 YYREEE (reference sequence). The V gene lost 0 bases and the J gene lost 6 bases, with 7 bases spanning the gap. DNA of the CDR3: TGTGCCAGCAGCTTGGAAGGGGCTCAGCCCCAGCATTTT. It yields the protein CASSLEGAQPQHF.

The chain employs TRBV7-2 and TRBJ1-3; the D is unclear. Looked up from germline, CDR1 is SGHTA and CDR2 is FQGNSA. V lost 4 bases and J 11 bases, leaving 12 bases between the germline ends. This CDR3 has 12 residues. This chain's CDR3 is CASSSSGVSIYF. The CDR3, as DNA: TGTGCCAGCAGCTCTAGTGGAGTTTCCATATATTTT.

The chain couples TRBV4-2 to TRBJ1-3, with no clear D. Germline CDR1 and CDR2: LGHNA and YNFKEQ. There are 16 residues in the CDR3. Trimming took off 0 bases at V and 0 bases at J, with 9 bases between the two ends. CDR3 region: CASSQEVRSSGNTIYF. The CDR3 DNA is TGTGCCAGCAGCCAAGAGGTACGGAGCTCTGGAAACACCATATATTTT.

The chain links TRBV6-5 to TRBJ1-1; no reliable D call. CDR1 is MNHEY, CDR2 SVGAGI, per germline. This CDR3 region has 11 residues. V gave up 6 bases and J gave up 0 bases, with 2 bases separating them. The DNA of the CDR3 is TGTGCCAGCAGAATGAACACTGAAGCTTTCTTT. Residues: CASRMNTEAFF.